This T cell receptor (beta chain) emerged from a study of T cell responses to AZD1222 COVID-19 vaccine. General study results and limits: Donors skewed white British and female; clonal diversity was possibly underestimated.

In the case of this clone: What it binds is not known.

Clones were read by immunoSEQ multiplex PCR, and TCRdb kept only the in-frame ones, dropping some. The profile shows approximately 92,000 clones, about 85% of them singletons. CDR1 is SGHVS and CDR2 is FNYEAQ in the germline V gene. With 6 bases removed from V and 10 bases from J, the gap between germline ends came to 27 bases. This CDR3 is built from 16 residues. V is TRBV7-6 and J is TRBJ2-5, with D possibly TRBD2 on 5 matching bases. This TCR came from an adult in good health. The sequences come from peripheral blood, collected on day 0 of AZD1222 vaccination. In DNA, the CDR3 is TGTGCCAGCAGTCCCATAGGCGGGCCAAGCCCCCAGGTCCAGTACTTC. It is translated as CASSPIGGPSPQVQYF.